This TCR beta chain appears in the sequencing data of a study of blood T cell repertoires in COVID-19. Overall study context: Researchers got acute and convalescent COVID-19 samples from the United States, Italy and Spain. The analysed material was cDNA or gDNA that came from T cells, B-cell-depleted T cells, or PBMCs.

Methods used by the authors: Amplification of reference gene primers was used by the study to estimate nucleated cell counts. Profiled with immunoSEQ multiplex PCR; TCRdb holds only in-frame clones, not every one. V, J and clone size are taken as reported in that table, and D and trimming were inferred from the DNA itself. Among roughly 55,000 clones listed, around 87% were seen once. The CDR3 extends over 16 amino acids. The germline V and J ends were trimmed by 3 bases and 0 bases, with 12 bases remaining between them. Germline CDR1 and CDR2: DFQATT and SNEGSKA (reference sequence). This TCR came from a man aged 55 to 70 with active or convalescent COVID-19. Sequenced sample: peripheral blood. The chain couples TRBV20-1 to TRBJ1-6; tentatively, D is TRBD1 (6 bases). This CDR3 reads CSASDTGSSYNSPLHF. The CDR3, as DNA: TGCAGTGCTAGTGACACAGGGAGCTCCTATAATTCACCCCTCCACTTT.